The source of this T cell receptor beta chain is a study of human versus mouse CDR3 diversity and MHC coevolution. V gave up 3 bases and J gave up 8 bases, with 14 bases separating them. The CDR3 sequence is 14 residues long. Germline CDR1 SGHKS, CDR2 YYEKEE (reference sequence). Profiling relied on immunoSEQ multiplex PCR, and the TCRdb table lists in-frame clones only, not all of them. The sample lists about 81,000 clones, roughly 93% occurring once. About this clone: Its target is unknown.

Notes on the study in general: The lowest clonal inequality scores came from most of the three human donors. iCHAO1 estimated the human TCR beta repertoire at some 1.6 million clonotypes.

The sequenced sample was naive CD4+ T cells from blood. Indicated subset: CD45RO-negative CD62L-positive naive CD4 T cells. This rearrangement joins TRBV5-5 to TRBJ1-4, with a tentative D call TRBD1 (5 bases). This clonotype was obtained from a person aged 30 to 69 in good health. The CDR3 DNA sequence: TGTGCCAGCAGCTCGGCGGACACCTTGGAAAAACTGTTTTTT. Encoded protein: CASSSADTLEKLFF.